This T cell receptor (beta chain) was sequenced in a study of technical replicates of blood from a handful of donors. V was clipped by 5 bases and J by 0 bases, with 13 bases between them. Germline V lookup: CDR1 SEHNR, CDR2 FQNEAQ (reference sequence). This CDR3 is built from 16 residues. Measured with immunoSEQ multiplex PCR; TCRdb has only the in-frame clones, and not every one. Of roughly 60,000 clones in the sample, approximately 89% were seen once. The sample comprised PBMCs. The chain links TRBV7-9 to TRBJ2-2, with TRBD2 as a possible D gene (6 bases). This clonotype originated in a human donor in good health. Some clones in this sample may be carry-over from other donors' samples. The CDR3: CASSNLAPTNTGELFF. The CDR3 nucleotides read TGTGCCAGCAGCAACCTAGCGCCCACGAACACCGGGGAGCTGTTTTTT.